These 10 T cell receptor beta chains were sequenced from one sample in a study of beta chain features in type 1 diabetes. Overall study results and limits: In every one of the four CD4+ subsets, TCRB CDR3s were moderately but significantly shorter in Type 1 diabetes patients.

Their antigen targets remain unknown. Expressed TCRB transcripts were sequenced, since all the RNA that had been isolated was reverse transcribed. The method was immunoSEQ multiplex PCR; TCRdb's version includes in-frame clones alone and lacks a portion of them. The sample comprises some 250,000 clones, roughly a tenth of which are singletons, and approximately 0.015% rests with the top ten. The sequenced material came from naive CD4+ T cells from blood. The receptors derive from a man aged 30 to 45 with type 1 diabetes.

The chain joins TRBV29-1 to TRBJ1-2, with 11 bases aligning to TRBD1. J was trimmed by 8 bases and V by 7 bases; bases with no gene match: 12. CDR1 SQVTM and CDR2 ANQGSEA come from the germline V gene. The CDR3 extends over 14 amino acids. The CDR3 DNA is TGCAGCGCCGCCTCCGGGACAGGGGGATGGGGCTACACCTTC. It codes for CSAASGTGGWGYTF.

The rearrangement joins TRBV5-1 to TRBJ2-5; tentative D call: TRBD1 (6 bases). Per germline, CDR1 SGHRS and CDR2 YFSETQ. The germline V and J ends were trimmed by 4 bases and 5 bases, with 18 bases remaining between them. This CDR3 is 15 amino acids long. As DNA, the CDR3 is TGCGCCAGCAGCGCCCCTCAGGGGCTGGGGGAGACCCAGTACTTC. It codes for CASSAPQGLGETQYF.

The CDR3 sequence is CASRSQGTDTQYF. The CDR3 DNA is TGTGCCAGCAGATCACAGGGAACAGATACGCAGTATTTT. The chain is built from TRBV28 and TRBJ2-3; possibly TRBD1 for D (6 bases). This CDR3 comprises 13 residues. The germline gives CDR1 MDHEN, CDR2 SYDVKM. The V end was cut by 6 bases, the J end by 3 bases, with 10 bases between. The entire variable domain, with the rest obtained from reference TRBV28 and TRBJ2-3, is as follows: DVKVTQSSRYLVKRTGEKVFLECVQDMDHENMFWYRQDPGLGLRLIYFSYDVKMKEKGDIPEGYSVSREKKERFSLILESASTNQTSMYLCASRSQGTDTQYFGPGTRLTVL.

Of note for this clone: An end of the junction differs from the germline gene, which may be a read error. The chain links TRBV10-3 to TRBJ2-7, with TRBD2 as a possible D gene (7 bases). Germline V lookup: CDR1 ENHRY, CDR2 SYGVKD. The CDR3 sequence is 15 residues long. The CDR3 DNA follows: TGTGCCATCAGCCCCGCGGGGGCGGCCTCCCACGAGCAGTACTTC. Its translation is CAISPAGAASHEQYF.

The chain carries TRBV6-5 and TRBJ1-1; D not certain. Trimming removed 0 bases from V and 5 bases from J, with 7 bases in between. Germline V gene sequence: CDR1 MNHEY, CDR2 SVGAGI. The length of the CDR3 is 13 residues. The CDR3 spells CASSYSGATEAFF. The CDR3 coding sequence is TGTGCCAGCAGTTACTCGGGCGCGACTGAAGCTTTCTTT.

The chain combines TRBV23-1 with TRBJ1-5; 8 bases align to TRBD1. TRBV23-1 is an ORF, with its function uncertain. The CDR3 is 15 residues long. With V trimmed by 5 bases and J by 0 bases, 3 bases remained unmatched. CDR3 coding DNA: TGCGCCAGCAGTGACAGGGGCCTTAGCAATCAGCCCCAGCATTTT. It translates to CASSDRGLSNQPQHF.

This clone was detected only a few times. The V call is TRBV9, the J call TRBJ2-2, with a weak D call TRBD2 (6 bases). Germline V gene sequence: CDR1 SGDLS, CDR2 YYNGEE. The CDR3 is made up of 14 amino acids. V lost 2 bases, J lost 4 bases, and 9 bases lay in between. The CDR3 sequence is CASSVRAGTGELFF. The CDR3 DNA follows: TGTGCCAGCAGCGTTCGAGCGGGCACCGGGGAGCTGTTTTTT.

This clone was found a few times. The J gene is TRBJ1-5, the V gene TRBV5-1; the match to TRBD1 covers 9 bases. The J segment lost 4 bases and the V segment lost 0 bases, leaving 2 bases of the junction unmatched. Germline V CDR1 and CDR2: SGHRS, YFSETQ. CDR3 size: 15 residues. In DNA, the CDR3 is TGCGCCAGCAGCTTGGGGGACAGGGATAATCAGCCCCAGCATTTT. It is translated as CASSLGDRDNQPQHF. The complete variable domain, with remaining parts taken from reference TRBV5-1 and TRBJ1-5, reads KAGVTQTPRYLIKTRGQQVTLSCSPISGHRSVSWYQQTPGQGLQFLFEYFSETQRNKGNFPGRFSGRQFSNSRSEMNVSTLELGDSALYLCASSLGDRDNQPQHFGDGTRLSIL.

This clone occurred a few times. The CDR3 loop reads CASTSGGANQETQYF. The DNA of the CDR3 is TGCGCCAGCACGTCCGGGGGGGCGAACCAAGAGACCCAGTACTTC. This sequence joins TRBV5-1 and TRBJ2-5; TRBD2 agrees at 8 bases. Germline V lookup: CDR1 SGHRS, CDR2 YFSETQ. This CDR3 region has 15 residues. Trimming at V came to 6 bases and at J to 0 bases, leaving 7 bases not matched to a gene.

The sample holds a few counts of this clone. The genes are TRBV7-9 and TRBJ2-7; D gene unclear. The germline V gene encodes CDR1 SEHNR and CDR2 FQNEAQ (reference sequence). The CDR3 is 14 residues long. Trimming pared 0 bases from V and 3 bases from J, leaving 9 bases between. CDR3 residues: CASSLAFKFYEQYF. CDR3 in DNA: TGTGCCAGCAGCTTAGCATTCAAATTCTACGAGCAGTACTTC.